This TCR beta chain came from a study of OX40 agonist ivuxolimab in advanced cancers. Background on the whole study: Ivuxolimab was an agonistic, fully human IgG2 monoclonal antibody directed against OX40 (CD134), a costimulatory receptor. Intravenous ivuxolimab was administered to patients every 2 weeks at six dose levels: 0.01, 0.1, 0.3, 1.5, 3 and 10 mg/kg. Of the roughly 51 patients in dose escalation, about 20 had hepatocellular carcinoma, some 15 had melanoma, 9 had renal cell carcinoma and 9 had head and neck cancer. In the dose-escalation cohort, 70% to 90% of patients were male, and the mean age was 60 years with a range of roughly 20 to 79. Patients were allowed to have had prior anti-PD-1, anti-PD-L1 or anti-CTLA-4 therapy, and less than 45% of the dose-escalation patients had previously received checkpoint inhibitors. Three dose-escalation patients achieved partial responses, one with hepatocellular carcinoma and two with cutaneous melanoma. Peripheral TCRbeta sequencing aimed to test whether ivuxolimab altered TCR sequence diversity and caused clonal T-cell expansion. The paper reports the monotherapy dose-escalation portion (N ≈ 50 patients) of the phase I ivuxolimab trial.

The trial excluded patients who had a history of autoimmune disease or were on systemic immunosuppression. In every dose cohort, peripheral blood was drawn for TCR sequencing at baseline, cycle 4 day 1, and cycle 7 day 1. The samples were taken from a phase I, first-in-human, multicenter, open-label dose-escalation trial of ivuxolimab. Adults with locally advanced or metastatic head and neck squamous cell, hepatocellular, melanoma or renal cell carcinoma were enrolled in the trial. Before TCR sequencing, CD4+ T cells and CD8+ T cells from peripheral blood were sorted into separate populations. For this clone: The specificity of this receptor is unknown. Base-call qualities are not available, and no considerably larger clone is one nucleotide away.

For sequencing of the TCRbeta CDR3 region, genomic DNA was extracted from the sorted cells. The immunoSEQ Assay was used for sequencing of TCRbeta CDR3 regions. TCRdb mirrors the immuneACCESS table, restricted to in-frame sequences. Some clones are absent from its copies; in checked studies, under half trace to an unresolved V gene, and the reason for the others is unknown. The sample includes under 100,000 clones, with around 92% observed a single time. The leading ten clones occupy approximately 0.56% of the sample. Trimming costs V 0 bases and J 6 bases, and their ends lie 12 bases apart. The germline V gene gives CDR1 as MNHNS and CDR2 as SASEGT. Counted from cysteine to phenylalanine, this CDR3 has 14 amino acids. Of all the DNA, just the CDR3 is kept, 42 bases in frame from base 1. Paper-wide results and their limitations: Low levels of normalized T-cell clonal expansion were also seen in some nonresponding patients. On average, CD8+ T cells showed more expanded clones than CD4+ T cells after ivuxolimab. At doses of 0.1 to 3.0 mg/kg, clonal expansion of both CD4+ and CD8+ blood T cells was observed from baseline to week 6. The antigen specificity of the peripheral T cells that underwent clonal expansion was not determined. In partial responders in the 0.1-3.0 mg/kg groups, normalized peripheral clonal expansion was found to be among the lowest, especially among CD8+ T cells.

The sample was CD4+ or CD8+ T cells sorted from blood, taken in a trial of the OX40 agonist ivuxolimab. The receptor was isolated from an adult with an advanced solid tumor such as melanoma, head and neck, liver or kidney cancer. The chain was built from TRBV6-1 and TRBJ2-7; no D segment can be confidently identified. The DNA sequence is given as TGTGCCAGCAGTGAAGCGTCAGACTCCCGCGAGCAGTACTTC. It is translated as CASSEASDSREQYF.